This T cell receptor (beta chain) derives from a study of blood T cell repertoires in COVID-19. Looking at the study overall: PBMCs, B-cell-depleted T cells, or T cells provided the cDNA or gDNA that made up the material.

V was clipped by 7 bases and J by 9 bases; unmatched bases: 6. This CDR3 is 14 amino acids long. The germline gives CDR1 LNHDA, CDR2 SQIVND (reference sequence). Under the authors' procedure: Estimates of nucleated cell counts were drawn from the amplification of reference gene primers. Assay used: immunoSEQ multiplex PCR; TCRdb lists only in-frame clones, some missing. D and trimming were read from the DNA, whereas the V and J calls and clone size are those reported in that table. Among approximately 260,000 clones listed, around 90% were seen once. The sample consisted of peripheral blood. This TCR was sampled from a woman between 35 and 50 years old with acute or convalescent COVID-19. V and J are TRBV19 and TRBJ1-6; 10 bases align to TRBD1. The DNA of the CDR3 is TGTGCCAGTACTCCAGGACAGGGGGGTTCACCCCTCCACTTT. Residues: CASTPGQGGSPLHF. The full variable domain, completed using reference TRBV19 and TRBJ1-6, is DGGITQSPKYLFRKEGQNVTLSCEQNLNHDAMYWYRQDPGQGLRLIYYSQIVNDFQKGDIAEGYSVSREKKESFPLTVTSAQKNPTAFYLCASTPGQGGSPLHFGNGTRLTVT.